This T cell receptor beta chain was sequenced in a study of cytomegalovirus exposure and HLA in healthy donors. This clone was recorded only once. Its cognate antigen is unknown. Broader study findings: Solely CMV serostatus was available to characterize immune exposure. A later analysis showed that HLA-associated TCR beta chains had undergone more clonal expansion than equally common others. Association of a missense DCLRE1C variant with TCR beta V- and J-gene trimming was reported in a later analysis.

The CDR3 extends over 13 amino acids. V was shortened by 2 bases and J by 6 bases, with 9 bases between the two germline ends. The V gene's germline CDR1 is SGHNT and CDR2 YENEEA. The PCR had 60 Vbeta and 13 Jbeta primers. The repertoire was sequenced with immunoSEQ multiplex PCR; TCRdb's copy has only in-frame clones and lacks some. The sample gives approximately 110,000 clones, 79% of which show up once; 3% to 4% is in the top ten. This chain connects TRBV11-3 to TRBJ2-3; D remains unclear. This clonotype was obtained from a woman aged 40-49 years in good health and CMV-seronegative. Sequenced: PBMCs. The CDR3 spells CASSLSPLDTQYF. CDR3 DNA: TGTGCCAGCAGCTTATCGCCACTTGATACGCAGTATTTT.